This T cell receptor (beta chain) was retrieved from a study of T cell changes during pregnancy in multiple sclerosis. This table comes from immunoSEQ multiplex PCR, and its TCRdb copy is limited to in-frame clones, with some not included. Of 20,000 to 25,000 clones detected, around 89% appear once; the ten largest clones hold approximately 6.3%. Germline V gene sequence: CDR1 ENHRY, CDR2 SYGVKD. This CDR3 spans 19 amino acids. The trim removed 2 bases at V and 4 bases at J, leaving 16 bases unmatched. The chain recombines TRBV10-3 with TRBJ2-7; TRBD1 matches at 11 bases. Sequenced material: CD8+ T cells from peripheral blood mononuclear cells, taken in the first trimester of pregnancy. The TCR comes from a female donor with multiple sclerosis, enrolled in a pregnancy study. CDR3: CAISEPDRGRAGVSYEQYF. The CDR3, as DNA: TGTGCCATCAGTGAGCCGGACAGGGGGCGAGCGGGAGTGTCTTACGAGCAGTACTTC.